This passage covers 23 T cell receptor beta chains from one sample sequenced in a study of neoadjuvant nivolumab and ipilimumab in lung cancer. Repertoires were generated with immunoSEQ multiplex PCR, while TCRdb's copy carries only in-frame clones and drops some. Of about 3,000 clones listed, about 87% are singletons. The source material was tumor tissue, sampled after neoadjuvant nivolumab, alone or with ipilimumab, at or shortly before surgery. All receptors come from an adult with non-small cell lung cancer.

This chain connects TRBV7-9 to TRBJ2-2; tentative D call: TRBD2 (6 bases). Trimming left V 3 bases short and J 5 bases short, with 13 bases between. This CDR3 spans 15 amino acids. From germline, CDR1 is SEHNR and CDR2 FQNEAQ (reference sequence). The CDR3 DNA reads as TGTGCCAGCAGCTTTGTCGGGGGTCAAACCGGGGAGCTGTTTTTT. This sequence encodes CASSFVGGQTGELFF.

The J gene is TRBJ2-5, the V gene TRBV18; maybe TRBD2 (6 bases). Trimming pared 6 bases from V and 4 bases from J, leaving 15 bases between. The CDR3 length is 14 residues. Germline loops: CDR1 KGHSH, CDR2 LQKENI. The CDR3 reads CASSLRDSGETQYF. Written as DNA, the CDR3 is TGTGCCAGCTCTCTCCGGGACTCGGGAGAGACCCAGTACTTC. The whole variable domain, filled in from reference TRBV18 and TRBJ2-5, reads NAGVMQNPRHLVRRRGQEARLRCSPMKGHSHVYWYRQLPEEGLKFMVYLQKENIIDESGMPKERFSAEFPKEGPSILRIQQVVRGDSAAYFCASSLRDSGETQYFGPGTRLLVL.

This clone was counted a single time. The chain combines TRBV5-1 with TRBJ2-3; tentative D call: TRBD2 (5 bases). V was trimmed by 5 bases and J by 2 bases, leaving 12 bases between them. This CDR3 is 14 amino acids long. Germline assignment: CDR1 SGHRS and CDR2 YFSETQ. This CDR3 is CASRFTGSTDTQYF. The CDR3 coding sequence is TGCGCCAGCAGGTTTACGGGGTCCACAGATACGCAGTATTTT.

V gene TRBV12-1 combines with J gene TRBJ1-1; TRBD1 is the table's D call and was not checked against the DNA. TRBV12-1 has pseudogene status. The CDR3 totals 14 residues. In DNA, the CDR3 is TGTGCCAGCAGCGAGGGACAGGAAGGAACTGAAGCTTTCTTT. Its protein product is CASSEGQEGTEAFF.

This clone was detected only once. The CDR3 sequence: CASSIVGPQSGELFF. CDR3 sequence (DNA): TGTGCCAGTAGTATAGTGGGACCCCAGAGCGGGGAGCTGTTTTTT. This chain uses TRBV19 with TRBJ2-2; the D call may be TRBD1 or TRBD2 (5 bases each). This CDR3 contains 15 residues. Germline V gives CDR1 LNHDA, CDR2 SQIVND (reference sequence). Trimming cost V 1 base and J 7 bases, with 13 bases left between them.

This clone was seen a single time. The chain carries TRBV4-3 and TRBJ2-2; D assignment may be TRBD1 or TRBD2 (6 bases each). The length of the CDR3 is 18 residues. Trimming took 2 bases from V and 6 from J, leaving 22 bases between them. In germline, CDR1 is LGHNA, CDR2 YSLEER. This CDR3 reads CASSQRLAWGATAGELFF. In DNA form, the CDR3 reads TGCGCCAGCAGCCAACGGTTGGCTTGGGGGGCGACGGCCGGGGAGCTGTTTTTT.

V is TRBV27 and J is TRBJ2-5, with D perhaps TRBD2 (6 bases). This CDR3 is 15 amino acids long. Germline V gene sequence: CDR1 MNHEY, CDR2 SMNVEV (reference sequence). Deletions cut 8 bases from V and 3 bases from J, with 19 bases between. The CDR3, as DNA: TGTGCCAGCGGGGGGACTTGGGGGATAGAAGAGACCCAGTACTTC. This codes for CASGGTWGIEETQYF.

The chain employs TRBV4-3 and TRBJ2-1; D possibly uses TRBD1 or TRBD2 (5 bases each). The CDR3 runs to 14 residues. Germline-derived CDR1 and CDR2 are LGHNA and YSLEER. Trimming shortened V by 1 base and J by 5 bases, and 9 bases separated the two germline ends. CDR3 bases: TGCGCCAGCAGCCAAGGGTTGGGGGACAATGAGCAGTTCTTC. It translates to CASSQGLGDNEQFF.

The chain carries TRBV11-1 and TRBJ1-2; no definite D call. Germline CDR1 SGHAT, CDR2 FQDESV (reference sequence). The CDR3 has 13 amino acids. V was clipped by 5 bases and J by 2 bases, with 9 bases between them. CDR3 bases: TGTGCCAGCAGCCCTAGTTCGAACTATGGCTACACCTTC. It codes for CASSPSSNYGYTF.

This clone came up a few times. The V and J genes are TRBV5-5 and TRBJ1-6, with 7 bases identical to TRBD1. CDR1 is SGHKS and CDR2 is YYEKEE in the germline V gene (reference sequence). The CDR3 is 16 residues long. The junction had 6 bases not matched to a gene; V was cut back by 0 bases and J by 6 bases. CDR3 loop: CASSLERGRGNSPLHF. DNA of the CDR3: TGTGCCAGCAGCTTGGAAAGGGGGCGAGGTAATTCACCCCTCCACTTT. The whole variable domain, remainder taken from reference TRBV5-5 and TRBJ1-6, is DAGVTQSPTHLIKTRGQQVTLRCSPISGHKSVSWYQQVLGQGPQFIFQYYEKEERGRGNFPDRFSARQFPNYSSELNVNALLLGDSALYLCASSLERGRGNSPLHFGNGTRLTVT.

V gene TRBV1 combines with J gene TRBJ1-5. TRBV1 is a known pseudogene. The CDR3 is 16 residues long. This CDR3 is CTSSQDLRIVVQPQHF. Written as DNA, the CDR3 is TGCACCAGCAGCCAAGATTTGAGAATAGTCGTTCAGCCCCAGCATTTT.

The chain carries TRBV5-1 and TRBJ2-5; D is possibly TRBD1 or TRBD2 (5 bases each). Trimming removed 0 bases at V and 5 bases at J, with 11 bases between. Per the germline V gene, CDR1 is SGHRS and CDR2 is YFSETQ. This CDR3 is built from 14 residues. This CDR3 is CASSLGGMWETQYF. The CDR3, as DNA: TGCGCCAGCAGCTTGGGGGGGATGTGGGAGACCCAGTACTTC.

V usage is TRBV27 and J usage is TRBJ2-7; perhaps TRBD2 as D (5 bases). The CDR3 has 13 residues. Looked up from germline, CDR1 is MNHEY and CDR2 is SMNVEV (reference sequence). V was clipped by 5 bases and J by 5 bases, with 13 bases between them. The CDR3 loop reads CASSMGEANEQYF. DNA of the CDR3: TGTGCCAGCAGTATGGGAGAGGCCAACGAGCAGTACTTC.

Written as DNA, the CDR3 is TGTGCCAGTACCCGCGGACAGGGGATTGTCAATCAGCCCCAGCATTTT. Translation: CASTRGQGIVNQPQHF. The chain has TRBV19 and TRBJ1-5, with 9 bases identical to TRBD1. This CDR3 contains 16 residues. The V gene end was trimmed by 7 bases and the J gene end by 3 bases; junction bases not matched to a gene: 10. Looked up from germline, CDR1 is LNHDA and CDR2 is SQIVND (reference sequence).

The V and J genes are TRBV9 and TRBJ1-1; TRBD1 matches at 7 bases. Germline CDR1 reads SGDLS; CDR2 reads YYNGEE. The J segment lost 4 bases and the V segment lost 3 bases, leaving 12 bases of the junction unmatched. The CDR3 extends over 16 amino acids. The CDR3 nucleotides are TGTGCCAGCAGCGCACGATCGACAGGGTGGGGCACTGAAGCTTTCTTT. Translation gives CASSARSTGWGTEAFF.

The V call is TRBV18, the J call TRBJ2-1; D unresolved. Germline CDR1 KGHSH, CDR2 LQKENI. The length of the CDR3 is 13 residues. Trimming left V 1 base short and J 6 bases short, with 7 bases between. CDR3 DNA: TGTGCCAGCTCACCACTGAGAAGCAATGAGCAGTTCTTC. Translation: CASSPLRSNEQFF.

The V and J genes are TRBV5-1 and TRBJ1-2, with a weak D call TRBD1 (6 bases). Germline V gene lookup returns CDR1 SGHRS and CDR2 YFSETQ. V was pared by 1 base and J by 4 bases, with 14 bases between. This CDR3 region has 15 residues. CDR3 protein: CASSLTGSYVYGYTF. The CDR3 nucleotides are TGCGCCAGCAGCTTGACAGGGTCTTACGTCTATGGCTACACCTTC.

CDR3 DNA: TGCGCCAGCAGCTTGAGGTTTGGGGGGCTGGGCAATCAGCCCCAGCATTTT. Protein sequence: CASSLRFGGLGNQPQHF. The chain joins TRBV5-1 to TRBJ1-5, with D tentatively TRBD1 (6 bases). The germline gives CDR1 SGHRS, CDR2 YFSETQ. Trimming removed 1 base from V and 2 bases from J, with 16 bases in between. The CDR3 sequence is 17 residues long. Drawing the rest from reference TRBV5-1 and TRBJ1-5, the complete variable domain is KAGVTQTPRYLIKTRGQQVTLSCSPISGHRSVSWYQQTPGQGLQFLFEYFSETQRNKGNFPGRFSGRQFSNSRSEMNVSTLELGDSALYLCASSLRFGGLGNQPQHFGDGTRLSIL.

V and J are TRBV5-1 and TRBJ2-3, with D tentatively TRBD1 (5 bases). The germline V gene has CDR1 SGHRS and CDR2 YFSETQ. There are 15 residues in the CDR3. With 0 bases removed from V and 4 bases from J, the gap between germline ends came to 12 bases. The CDR3 loop reads CASSLAVTGSDTQYF. The CDR3, as DNA: TGCGCCAGCAGCTTGGCCGTTACAGGTTCAGATACGCAGTATTTT.

This clone has only a few counts. The chain couples TRBV5-1 to TRBJ1-2, with D perhaps matching TRBD1 (5 bases). Germline CDR1 reads SGHRS; CDR2 reads YFSETQ. The CDR3 has 15 amino acids. V was pared by 1 base and J by 8 bases, with 18 bases between. The CDR3 region is CASSLSYQGLRGYTF. For the CDR3, the DNA is TGCGCCAGCAGCTTGAGTTACCAGGGACTTAGGGGCTACACCTTC.

This chain links TRBV10-3 with TRBJ1-3; D not resolved. Germline CDR1 is ENHRY and CDR2 is SYGVKD. The CDR3 has 16 amino acids. With 3 bases removed from V and 0 bases from J, the gap between germline ends came to 12 bases. CDR3 DNA: TGTGCCATCAGTGACGGCTCAAGAGGCTCTGGAAACACCATATATTTT. Translation: CAISDGSRGSGNTIYF.

DNA of the CDR3: TGTGCCAGCAGCGTAGGTGCCCAGAAGTTCAACAATGAGCAGTTCTTC. Translating it yields CASSVGAQKFNNEQFF. V and J are TRBV9 and TRBJ2-1, with D unresolved. V gave up 0 bases and J gave up 5 bases, with 15 bases separating them. CDR3 length: 16 amino acids. Germline V CDR1 and CDR2: SGDLS, YYNGEE.

This clone was seen only once. V usage is TRBV9 and J usage is TRBJ1-3, with D uncertain. CDR3 length: 13 amino acids. Trimming pared 5 bases from V and 1 base from J, leaving 7 bases between. Germline CDR1 is SGDLS and CDR2 is YYNGEE. CDR3 nucleotide sequence: TGTGCCAGCAGTCCAATTTCTGGAAACACCATATATTTT. It yields the protein CASSPISGNTIYF.